Detailed here is one T cell receptor beta chain. Its matching antigen is unknown. Clones were read by immunoSEQ multiplex PCR, and TCRdb kept only the in-frame ones, dropping some. This table holds approximately 150,000 clones, approximately 90% found once. The CDR3 contains 11 residues. Looked up from germline, CDR1 is SGDLS and CDR2 is YYNGEE. V lost 7 bases and J 6 bases, leaving 8 bases between the germline ends. The data were obtained in a study of T cell responses to AZD1222 COVID-19 vaccine. Overall study findings and caveats: The donors showed a predominance of white British ancestry and of females, with possible underestimation of clonal diversity. Just a handful of AZD1222 recipients were seropositive at baseline. After two AZD1222 doses, spike-specific TCR breadth and depth rose versus day 0.

The chain employs TRBV9 and TRBJ2-1; tentative D call: TRBD2 (6 bases). The sequence derives from an adult in good health. The sequencing used peripheral blood, collected on day 0 of AZD1222 vaccination. The CDR3 nucleotides are TGTGCCAGCGAGACTAGCAATGAGCAGTTCTTC. Residues: CASETSNEQFF.